This TCR beta chain was recorded in a study of glioma-infiltrating T cells after dendritic cell vaccination (dated by TCRdb to about 2016). At the level of the whole study: The cohort comprised around 15 glioblastoma patients from Phase I and II dendritic cell vaccination trials, 9 newly diagnosed and 6 with recurrent disease. In glioblastoma patients vaccinated with dendritic cells, deep sequencing of TCR beta CDR3 regions served to measure the amount of tumor-infiltrating lymphocytes and to compare repertoires between tumor and blood. The vaccine was prepared from monocyte-derived dendritic cells that were cultured for roughly seven days with IL-4 and GM-CSF and then pulsed overnight with autologous tumor lysate. Autologous tumor lysate-pulsed dendritic cell vaccination was administered to the patients between the early 2000s and the early 2010s. Each patient was given three intradermal dendritic cell vaccine injections, spaced two weeks apart, in the arm below the axilla. Survival after dendritic cell vaccination was correlated with TCR sequencing metrics such as TIL content and the overlap between tumor and blood repertoires.

TCRB CDR3 regions were amplified from approximately 2 ug genomic DNA, or all available DNA if less, using the immunoSEQ assay. Multiplex PCR used 60 forward primers for TCR V beta segments and 13 reverse primers for J beta segments. Synthetic control templates were spiked into each sample at limiting dilution to estimate reads per starting template. The Illumina HiSeq System generated sequencing reads of 87 bp. As for the authors' bioinformatics: To remove PCR and sequencing errors, closely related sequences were merged with a nearest neighbor algorithm. TCR overlap was defined as the percentage of unique tumor TCR beta sequences that were also found in the peripheral blood of the same patient. TCRdb took over this immuneACCESS table, retaining in-frame rearrangements with V and J assigned. Such tables are incomplete; in checked studies, under half of the missing clones stem from an unresolved V gene, and the remainder is unexplained. V, J and clone size reflect that table, while D and trimming were determined from the DNA. Present in this sample are 65,000 to 80,000 clones, 81% of which were seen just once. Jointly, the top ten make up roughly 7.9% of the sample.

As concerns this clone: Its antigen is not yet known. Base qualities are not recorded, but no much larger clone differs from it by a single base.

The study at large found these results: The three-group TCR overlap response model was characterized as speculative, and prospective validation of the model was stated to be required. The cohort was small and heterogeneous, few patients had complete blood and tumor sets, and even fewer had initial-recurrent tumor pairs. No direct relationship between TCR clonality and survival was found, suggesting a diverse polyclonal response may matter. Longer time to progression and overall survival after dendritic cell vaccination were predicted by higher estimated pretreatment TIL content.

Taken from cysteine to phenylalanine, the CDR3 has 15 residues. Of all the DNA, just the CDR3 is kept, 45 bases in frame from base 1. V is pruned by 7 bases and J by 3 bases, leaving 9 bases of the junction without a gene match. From a lookup of the germline V gene, CDR1 and CDR2 are SGHRS and YFSETQ. Patients were selected on the basis of adequate residual fresh-frozen tumor tissue and more than two years of available survival data. An isocitrate dehydrogenase mutation was not carried by any of the glioblastoma patients, although molecular status was otherwise variable. PBMC were collected before vaccination, two weeks after the third vaccination, and at tumor progression when it occurred. The Qiagen DNeasy Blood extraction Kit was used for extraction of genomic DNA.

This TCR came from a human donor with glioblastoma. This specimen consisted of blood, obtained before dendritic cell vaccination. The chain was built from TRBV5-1 and TRBJ2-3, with 9 bases in between that match TRBD2. CDR3 region: CASLRAGGQTDTQYF. The sequenced DNA is TGCGCCAGCCTTAGAGCGGGGGGCCAAACAGATACGCAGTATTTT.